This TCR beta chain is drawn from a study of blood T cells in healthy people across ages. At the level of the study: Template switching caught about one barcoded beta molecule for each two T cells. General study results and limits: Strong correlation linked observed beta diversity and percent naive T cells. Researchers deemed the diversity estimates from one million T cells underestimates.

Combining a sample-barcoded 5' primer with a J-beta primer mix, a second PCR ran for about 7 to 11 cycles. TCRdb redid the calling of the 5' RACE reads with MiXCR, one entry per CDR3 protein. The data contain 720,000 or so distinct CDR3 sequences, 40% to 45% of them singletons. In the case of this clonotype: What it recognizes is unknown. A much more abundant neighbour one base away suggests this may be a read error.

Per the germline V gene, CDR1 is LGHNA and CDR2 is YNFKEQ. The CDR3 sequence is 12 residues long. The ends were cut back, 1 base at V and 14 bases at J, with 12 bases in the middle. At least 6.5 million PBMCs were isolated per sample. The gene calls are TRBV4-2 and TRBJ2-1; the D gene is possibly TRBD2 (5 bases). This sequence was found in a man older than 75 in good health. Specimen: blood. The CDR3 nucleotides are TGTGCCAGCAGCCAAGTCGGGCAGGAGGAGTTCTTC. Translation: CASSQVGQEEFF.